Presented here are 9 T cell receptor beta chains from one specimen sequenced in a study of shared clonotypes between healthy human individuals. Some clones are missing from TCRdb's copy, which holds only in-frame ones; the method was immunoSEQ multiplex PCR. The table includes about 1.5 million clones, nearly 99% detected once. Sequencing was performed on naive CD4+ T cells sorted from blood. As for subset: CD45RA+ positively selected. The receptor source for this set is a man younger than 40 in good health.

The V gene is TRBV6-5, the J gene TRBJ2-1, with TRBD2 identical over 12 bases. The CDR3 totals 16 residues. From germline, CDR1 is MNHEY and CDR2 SVGAGI. Trimming at V came to 2 bases and at J to 6 bases, leaving 5 bases not matched to a gene. The CDR3 region is CASSYPGLAGRNEQFF. CDR3 DNA: TGTGCCAGCAGTTACCCGGGACTAGCGGGCCGCAATGAGCAGTTCTTC.

This chain joins TRBV10-2 and TRBJ2-7; unclear D gene. The CDR3 loop spans 13 amino acids. V gave up 0 bases and J gave up 9 bases, with 12 bases separating them. CDR1 and CDR2 from the germline V gene are WSHSY and SAAADI. CDR3 protein: CASSESPGQWQYF. The CDR3 DNA reads as TGCGCCAGCAGTGAGTCCCCGGGTCAGTGGCAGTACTTC.

The chain combines TRBV6-1 with TRBJ2-7; D perhaps matches TRBD2 (5 bases). With 7 bases removed from V and 4 bases from J, the gap between germline ends came to 17 bases. Germline-derived CDR1 and CDR2 are MNHNS and SASEGT. This CDR3 spans 14 amino acids. The CDR3 DNA reads TGTGCCAGCACCCTAGCCCTTTCCCCTTACGAGCAGTACTTC. The encoded protein is CASTLALSPYEQYF.

This clone is a singleton in its sample. The chain has TRBV5-1 and TRBJ1-1; 11 bases match TRBD1. The CDR3 consists of 14 residues. Germline loops: CDR1 SGHRS, CDR2 YFSETQ. Unmatched junction bases numbered 6, after V lost 7 bases and J lost 4 bases. DNA of the CDR3: TGCGCCAGCCTCCCTGGGACAGGGGGCACTGAAGCTTTCTTT. This sequence encodes CASLPGTGGTEAFF.

This rearrangement joins TRBV6-5 to TRBJ2-7; 7 nucleotides agree with TRBD1. Trimming cost V 5 bases and J 3 bases; bases outside gene matches: 7. This CDR3 is 14 amino acids long. Per germline, CDR1 MNHEY and CDR2 SVGAGI. In DNA form, the CDR3 reads TGTGCCAGCAGTAAACTTACAGGGGACTACGAGCAGTACTTC. Amino acids: CASSKLTGDYEQYF.

This chain links TRBV28 with TRBJ2-1, with 9 positions matching TRBD1. There are 15 residues in the CDR3. V lost 6 bases, J lost 9 bases, and 12 bases stayed unmatched. Germline CDR1 is MDHEN and CDR2 is SYDVKM. The CDR3: CASRPGQGYSIEQFF. The CDR3 DNA is TGTGCCAGCAGACCGGGACAGGGTTATTCTATTGAGCAGTTCTTC.

A single count supports this clone. The V gene is TRBV4-1, the J gene TRBJ1-5; D unresolved. The CDR3 contains 16 residues. Germline V CDR1 and CDR2: MGHRA, YSYEKL. The ends were cut back, 0 bases at V and 6 bases at J, with 15 bases in the middle. The CDR3 nucleotides read TGCGCCAGCAGCCAAGAGTCGGGAGGCTCCGGTCAGCCCCAGCATTTT. Translation: CASSQESGGSGQPQHF.

The rearrangement uses TRBV10-2 and TRBJ2-7; a possible D gene is TRBD2 (5 bases). In germline, CDR1 is WSHSY, CDR2 SAAADI. This CDR3 has 15 amino acids. V was cut by 0 bases and J by 6 bases, with 15 bases left in between. The CDR3 nucleotides are TGCGCCAGCAGTGAGTCGAAGGGTATTGCGGGCGAGCAGTACTTC. Protein: CASSESKGIAGEQYF.

This clone was picked up one time. The chain couples TRBV19 to TRBJ1-5; TRBD1 agrees at 8 bases. The V and J ends lost 1 base and 5 bases, in that order; junction bases with no gene match: 7. The CDR3 covers 16 residues. CDR1 and CDR2 from the germline V gene are LNHDA and SQIVND (reference sequence). CDR3: CASSIGPDRVHQPQHF. The CDR3 bases are TGTGCCAGTAGTATAGGCCCGGACAGGGTTCATCAGCCCCAGCATTTT.